This passage covers 15 T cell receptor beta chains from one sample sequenced in a study of cytomegalovirus exposure and HLA in healthy donors. 60 Vbeta and 13 Jbeta primers were used in PCR. Sequenced by immunoSEQ multiplex PCR; TCRdb stores in-frame clones only, minus some. This table holds around 180,000 clones, roughly 80% found once. The sequenced material came from PBMCs. The receptors come from a male donor in good health and CMV-seronegative.

J is TRBJ1-2 and V is TRBV29-1; weak D call: TRBD1 (5 bases). From germline, CDR1 is SQVTM and CDR2 ANQGSEA. Deletions cut 5 bases from V and 2 bases from J, with 9 bases between. The length of the CDR3 is 12 residues. The CDR3 DNA sequence: TGCAGCGTTTTAGGGGAAAACTATGGCTACACCTTC. It translates to CSVLGENYGYTF.

The sample holds a few counts of this clone. The rearrangement uses TRBV5-6 and TRBJ2-3, with 7 nucleotides matching TRBD1. Trimming removed 2 bases from V and 2 bases from J; junction bases left unmatched: 8. Germline CDR1 and CDR2: SGHDT and YYEEEE. The CDR3 covers 16 residues. This CDR3 is CASSFGTVVYTDTQYF. CDR3 nucleotide sequence: TGTGCCAGCAGCTTCGGGACAGTGGTCTACACAGATACGCAGTATTTT.

This chain joins TRBV19 and TRBJ2-7; TRBD1 matches 8 bases. V was clipped by 3 bases and J by 4 bases; unmatched bases: 11. Looked up from germline, CDR1 is LNHDA and CDR2 is SQIVND (reference sequence). There are 16 residues in the CDR3. In DNA, the CDR3 is TGTGCCAGTAGTATCACCCCCAGGGGGCAGACATACGAGCAGTACTTC. Protein product: CASSITPRGQTYEQYF.

The rearrangement links TRBV28 to TRBJ1-2; 7 nucleotides line up with TRBD1. Germline trimming cut 6 bases from V and 2 bases from J; bases unmatched to any gene: 9. In germline, CDR1 is MDHEN, CDR2 SYDVKM. The CDR3 spans 15 residues. In nucleotides, the CDR3 is TGTGCCAGCAGGGGGGTTGGGACAGACAACTATGGCTACACCTTC. This gives the protein CASRGVGTDNYGYTF.

This chain uses TRBV30 with TRBJ1-6; D is unresolved. The CDR3 length is 13 residues. Germline assignment: CDR1 GTSNPN and CDR2 SVGIG (reference sequence). V lost 3 bases and J 7 bases, leaving 10 bases between the germline ends. The CDR3 DNA sequence: TGTGCCTGGAGCGAAGATGGCAATTCACCCCTCCACTTT. Protein product: CAWSEDGNSPLHF. The full variable domain, in which reference TRBV30 and TRBJ1-6 provide the parts outside the CDR3, is SQTIHQWPATLVQPVGSPLSLECTVEGTSNPNLYWYRQAAGRGLQLLFYSVGIGQISSEVPQNLSASRPQDRQFILSSKKLLLSDSGFYLCAWSEDGNSPLHFGNGTRLTVT.

As to this clone: In the same sample, other DNA sequences code for this CDR3. This chain joins TRBV29-1 and TRBJ1-4; D gene ambiguous. Germline assignment: CDR1 SQVTM and CDR2 ANQGSEA. The CDR3 extends over 12 amino acids. V lost 4 bases, J lost 3 bases, and 6 bases lay in between. In DNA, the CDR3 is TGCAGCGTTGCAACGGCTAATGAAAAACTGTTTTTT. Protein sequence: CSVATANEKLFF.

In its sample, this clone was seen once. The chain carries TRBV9 and TRBJ2-1, with TRBD2 matching 10 bases. V dropped 3 bases and J dropped 3; count of bases not matched to a gene: 6. Germline values: CDR1 SGDLS, CDR2 YYNGEE. CDR3 length: 16 residues. The CDR3 here is CASSEKRGGLYNEQFF. The CDR3 DNA reads as TGTGCCAGCAGCGAAAAGCGGGGGGGCCTCTACAATGAGCAGTTCTTC.

A word on this clone: Other nucleotide sequences from this sample produce the same CDR3. V gene TRBV9 combines with J gene TRBJ2-7, with 13 bases fitting TRBD2. Germline V lookup: CDR1 SGDLS, CDR2 YYNGEE. CDR3 length: 15 amino acids. Trimming removed 4 bases from V and 2 bases from J; junction bases left unmatched: 3. Written as DNA, the CDR3 is TGTGCCAGCAGCCCGGGGACTAGCGGGACCTACGAGCAGTACTTC. It specifies CASSPGTSGTYEQYF.

J is TRBJ2-5 and V is TRBV4-2; 9 bases agree with TRBD1. Germline assignment: CDR1 LGHNA and CDR2 YNFKEQ. The length of the CDR3 is 15 residues. Germline trimming cut 4 bases from V and 2 bases from J; bases unmatched to any gene: 5. The CDR3 sequence is CASSLGQGPQETQYF. The CDR3 DNA reads TGTGCCAGCAGCCTGGGACAGGGCCCTCAAGAGACCCAGTACTTC.

This chain uses TRBV27 with TRBJ2-2, with D possibly being TRBD1 (7 bases). The CDR3 is 14 amino acids. The V end was cut by 3 bases, the J end by 7 bases, with 12 bases between. Germline CDR1 reads MNHEY; CDR2 reads SMNVEV (reference sequence). DNA for the CDR3: TGTGCCAGCAGTTTCAGGCAGGGGGGCGGGGAGCTGTTTTTT. Translated: CASSFRQGGGELFF.

The V call is TRBV5-1, the J call TRBJ1-1, with 9 bases that match TRBD1. With 4 bases clipped from V and 3 bases from J, the junction kept 4 bases outside the gene matches. Germline CDR1 and CDR2: SGHRS and YFSETQ. CDR3 size: 14 residues. The CDR3 reads CASSQGQGDTEAFF. CDR3 coding DNA: TGCGCCAGCAGCCAGGGACAGGGTGACACTGAAGCTTTCTTT.

This chain joins TRBV4-1 and TRBJ2-3, with TRBD2 matching 11 bases. Unmatched junction bases numbered 2, after V lost 5 bases and J lost 1 base. The CDR3 is 15 residues long. CDR1 is MGHRA and CDR2 is YSYEKL in the germline V gene. The CDR3, as DNA: TGCGCCAGCAGCTCACTAGCGGGGGGCACAGATACGCAGTATTTT. It translates to CASSSLAGGTDTQYF.

The V and J genes are TRBV11-1 and TRBJ1-6, with D perhaps TRBD1 (6 bases). CDR3 length: 15 amino acids. Trimming left V 1 base short and J 9 bases short, with 13 bases between. Germline V lookup: CDR1 SGHAT, CDR2 FQDESV (reference sequence). The CDR3 coding sequence is TGTGCCAGCAGCTTAGAGGACAGAATGGGTTCACCCCTCCACTTT. This gives the protein CASSLEDRMGSPLHF.

The CDR3 spells CASSLRTGGKNEQFF. The CDR3 region has the DNA TGTGCCAGCAGCTTACGTACAGGGGGTAAGAATGAGCAGTTCTTC. The V gene is TRBV7-6, the J gene TRBJ2-1; TRBD1 matches 8 bases. The germline CDR1 and CDR2 sequences are SGHVS and FNYEAQ. Germline trimming cut 2 bases from V and 7 bases from J; bases unmatched to any gene: 7. The CDR3 covers 15 residues.

This clone has just one count. The chain employs TRBV10-3 and TRBJ2-2; TRBD2 matches at 7 bases. The germline V gene has CDR1 ENHRY and CDR2 SYGVKD. Trimming took 11 bases from V and 4 from J; bases not matched to a gene: 10. CDR3 length: 14 residues. The CDR3 here is CAVREGHGTGELFF. As DNA, the CDR3 is TGTGCCGTGAGGGAGGGCCATGGCACCGGGGAGCTGTTTTTT.